This record covers a single T cell receptor (beta chain). No antigen is known for it. The input lacks base qualities; no much larger clone sits a single base away. This specimen belongs to a study of T cells in Graves' hyperthyroidism and ophthalmopathy (dated by TCRdb to about 2019). Regarding the study in general: Peripheral blood was sampled at the time of initial diagnosis, prior to any treatment. TCR V-J signatures able to tell the groups apart were searched for in a discovery cohort of approximately 95 patients, of whom 43 had Graves' ophthalmopathy and some 60 had stable Graves' hyperthyroidism. The roughly 100 discovery patients were divided at random into training and test sets in a 7:3 ratio. The paper describes TCR Vbeta CDR3 sequencing of 120 to 150 peripheral blood samples, made up of 43 ophthalmopathy patients, roughly 72 hyperthyroidism patients and 17 progressor patients. Once sampling was done, hyperthyroidism patients were given methimazole at a starting dose of 30 mg daily, whereas ophthalmopathy patients were given high-dose intravenous methylprednisolone. Whether ophthalmopathy could be predicted prospectively was tested in an independent validation cohort made up of some 20 hyperthyroidism patients plus 17 patients who later progressed to ophthalmopathy. Thyroid tissue and blood T-cell repertoires from more than five Graves' hyperthyroidism patients were also compared in the study.

Findings and caveats that apply to the study as a whole: Ophthalmopathy was separated from stable hyperthyroidism by a 13 V-J signature model, with around 88% sensitivity and approximately 84% specificity obtained in cross-validation and 80%/75% obtained in testing. Blood samples also contained most of the expanded thyroid clonotypes (frequency above 0.001), which suggests that blood repertoires may reflect thyroid immune responses. In validation, the model predicted progression to ophthalmopathy a median of approximately 6.3 months before onset, with about 64% sensitivity and just under 75% specificity. No statistical method was used to fix the sample size in advance, and group allocation was not hidden from the investigators.

Amplification of TCR beta CDR3 regions was carried out from RNA transcripts. The TCR CDR3 was subjected to a first round of RT-PCR using the HTBI primer set and the Qiagen OneStep RT-PCR kit. Libraries were constructed in a second round of multiplex PCR, after which size selection and purification were performed. The libraries were sequenced on an Illumina HiSeq2000 using paired-end 100 bp reads. In the authors' own workflow: Raw data were processed with SOAPnuke, discarding reads with adapters, uncalled bases, mean Phred below 15, or no exact constant-primer or identifier match. COPE v1.2.5 was used to merge high-quality paired reads, and clonotypes were defined as unique nucleotide sequences. MiTCR v1.1 was used to align the clonotypes against IMGT TRBV, TRBD and TRBJ reference segments. Only V-J combinations with frequency above 0.0001, covering 99% to 99.2% of repertoires, were analysed. A TCS score was defined as the ratio of F50 (clonal expansion) to E x V (chaos), with BLOSUM62-based TCRdist applied between CDR3 peptides within each V-J. Welch's t-statistics and random forest reduced around 520 V-J features to 10 to 15, which were used in a naive Bayes classifier (R e1071). TCRdb reprocessed the public reads (quality trimming at Q25 with fastp, clone calling with MiXCR) and kept in-frame beta chains. A single entry per CDR3 protein holds the most common genes and DNA from its merged rows. Clone size and V and J calls follow TCRdb, not the original study. Here the sample has about 200,000 distinct CDR3 sequences; roughly a sixth occur a single time. About 50% of the sample is held by the ten biggest clonotypes.

The CDR3 numbers 14 residues from cysteine through phenylalanine. The only DNA kept is the CDR3, 42 bases in frame from the first base. V and J are truncated by 5 bases and 1 base respectively, leaving an intervening sequence of 12 bases. According to the germline V gene, CDR1 reads MGHRA and CDR2 reads YSYEKL. Stable Graves' hyperthyroidism was defined as the absence of progression to ophthalmopathy over 18 months of follow-up. Hyperthyroidism patients were newly diagnosed, had a disease duration of under 2 months, and were aged 18 to 65 years. Patients with uncontrolled infections, other autoimmune diseases, pregnancy or lactation were excluded. Diagnoses were based on clinical symptoms, serum thyroxine and TRAb, thyroid ultrasound and orbital computed tomography. PBMCs were isolated from 7.5 to 10 ml of fresh peripheral blood by Ficoll-Paque density gradient centrifugation. Total RNA was extracted with Trizol reagent, and quality was checked on an Agilent 2100 Bioanalyzer.

The TCR comes from a woman aged 45-65 years with Graves' hyperthyroidism. The sample consisted of blood. The rearranged segments are TRBV4-1 and TRBJ2-7, with a weak D call of TRBD2 (7 bases match). CDR3 region: CASSYREGSYEQYF. The sequenced DNA: TGCGCCAGCAGCTACAGGGAGGGGTCCTACGAGCAGTACTTC.